Listed below are T cell receptor beta chains from one sample, sequenced in a study of T cells in Graves' hyperthyroidism and ophthalmopathy. One entry per CDR3 protein, called by TCRdb with MiXCR from the multiplex PCR reads. The data contain hundreds of thousands of distinct CDR3 sequences, 15% to 20% of them singletons. The sample comprised blood. Receptor source: a woman younger than 35 with Graves' ophthalmopathy. CDR3s include the opening cysteine and the closing phenylalanine or tryptophan. The order of the fields is CDR3 protein, CDR3 DNA, clone size, D gene, V gene, J gene. The D gene is left open where the match is weak. For some rows the clone size is stated as once, few or many, or as a class when expanded; others skip it.

CASSYMSSYNEQFF	TGTGCCAGCAGTTATATGAGCTCCTACAATGAGCAGTTCTTC	many	.	TRBV6-2/TRBV6-3	TRBJ2-1
CASSLAGVGEKLFF	TGTGCCAGCAGTTTGGCGGGGGTCGGGGAAAAACTGTTTTTT	once	.	TRBV28	TRBJ1-4
CASSSRVADEQFF	TGTGCCAGCAGCTCACGGGTTGCCGATGAGCAGTTCTTC	many	.	TRBV7-9	TRBJ2-1
CSVLTSGRYEQFF	TGCAGCGTCCTGACTAGCGGGAGGTATGAGCAGTTCTTC	.	TRBD2	TRBV29-1	TRBJ2-1
CASSAPGYNEQFF	TGTGCCAGCAGCGCCCCGGGTTACAATGAGCAGTTCTTC	many	.	TRBV9	TRBJ2-1
CASSIPLPGTGGTNTEAFF	TGTGCCAGCAGTATCCCCTTACCCGGGACAGGGGGCACGAACACTGAAGCTTTCTTT	many	TRBD1	TRBV28	TRBJ1-1
CASSQKGTDNEKLFF	TGTGCCAGCAGCCAGAAGGGGACTGACAATGAAAAACTGTTTTTT	many	.	TRBV13	TRBJ1-4
CSALRTDTEAFF	TGCAGTGCTTTACGGACGGACACTGAAGCTTTCTTT	many	.	TRBV20-1	TRBJ1-1
CASSPKTGTYEQYF	TGTGCCAGCTCACCAAAGACAGGCACCTACGAGCAGTACTTC	many	.	TRBV18	TRBJ2-7
CASSPDDTEAFF	TGTGCCAGCTCACCAGACGACACTGAAGCTTTCTTT	many	.	TRBV18	TRBJ1-1
CASSAHSLVYGYTF	TGTGCCAGTAGTGCCCACAGCCTAGTCTATGGCTACACCTTC	many	.	TRBV19	TRBJ1-2
CASSVRGLAGAKSIDNEQFF	TGTGCCAGCAGCGTCAGGGGACTAGCGGGGGCCAAATCAATCGACAATGAGCAGTTCTTC	many	TRBD2	TRBV9	TRBJ2-1
CASSRGGQTNEQFF	TGTGCCAGCAGCCGAGGGGGGCAGACTAATGAGCAGTTCTTC	many	.	TRBV2	TRBJ2-1
CASSQAQGRNTEAFF	TGTGCCAGCAGCCAAGCGCAAGGGAGAAACACTGAAGCTTTCTTT	few	.	TRBV4-2	TRBJ1-1
CASSLDTTGFEAFF	TGTGCCAGCAGCTTAGATACGACAGGCTTTGAAGCTTTCTTT	many	.	TRBV11-2	TRBJ1-1
CASSLGPSQETQYF	TGCGCCAGCAGCTTGGGCCCCAGCCAAGAGACCCAGTACTTC	many	.	TRBV5-1	TRBJ2-5
CASSSGTSGRADTQYF	TGTGCCAGCAGCTCGGGGACTAGCGGGAGGGCAGATACGCAGTATTTT	.	TRBD2	TRBV11-2	TRBJ2-3
CASSGTSGGRTDTQYF	TGTGCCAGCAGCGGGACTAGCGGGGGGCGCACAGATACGCAGTATTTT	many	TRBD2	TRBV7-3	TRBJ2-3
CASSLPGTGSPQETQYF	TGTGCCAGCAGTCTCCCCGGGACAGGCTCCCCACAAGAGACCCAGTACTTC	many	TRBD1	TRBV28	TRBJ2-5
CASSQDFYGVQGVQPQHF	TGTGCCAGCAGCCAAGATTTTTACGGGGTACAGGGGGTCCAGCCCCAGCATTTT	.	TRBD1	TRBV3-1	TRBJ1-5
CASSELADIYKQYF	TGTGCCAGCAGTGAACTAGCGGATATATACAAGCAGTACTTC	many	TRBD2	TRBV6-1	TRBJ2-7
CASSLKGGRNTIYF	TGTGCCAGCAGCCTAAAGGGGGGTCGAAACACCATATATTTT	many	.	TRBV3-1	TRBJ1-3
CASSSIQGLANTEAFF	TGTGCCAGCAGCTCCATACAGGGATTGGCGAACACTGAAGCTTTCTTT	many	.	TRBV7-9	TRBJ1-1
CSARGDYNTGELFF	TGCAGTGCTAGAGGGGACTACAACACCGGGGAGCTGTTTTTT	.	TRBD2	TRBV20-1	TRBJ2-2
CASSLGRAQNIQYF	TGTGCCAGCAGCTTAGGAAGGGCCCAAAACATTCAGTACTTC	many	.	TRBV7-2	TRBJ2-4
CSARATSGGIQDTQYF	TGCAGTGCTAGAGCGACTAGCGGGGGGATACAAGATACCCAGTACTTC	.	TRBD2	TRBV20-1	TRBJ2-5
CASRSAGRDGYTF	TGTGCCAGCAGATCGGCAGGGAGGGATGGCTACACCTTC	.	.	TRBV12-3/TRBV12-4	TRBJ1-2
CASSLSGGPRETQYF	TGCGCCAGCAGCTTATCGGGGGGGCCGAGAGAGACCCAGTACTTC	few	TRBD2	TRBV5-1	TRBJ2-5
CASSLAGGPTYEQYF	TGTGCCAGCAGCTTAGCAGGAGGGCCCACCTACGAGCAGTACTTC	.	.	TRBV7-2	TRBJ2-7
CASSPGGVGSYEQYF	TGTGCCAGCAGCCCAGGTGGGGTGGGCTCCTACGAGCAGTACTTC	many	.	TRBV2	TRBJ2-7
CASSPRKQAKRTPLHF	TGTGCCAGCTCACCGCGAAAGCAGGCTAAGCGTACACCCCTCCACTTT	many	.	TRBV18	TRBJ1-6
CATSRAGRENEQYF	TGTGCCACCAGCAGAGCGGGCAGGGAGAACGAGCAGTACTTC	many	.	TRBV15	TRBJ2-7
CASSWPSGANVLTF	TGTGCCAGCAGTTGGCCCTCTGGGGCCAACGTCCTGACTTTC	.	.	TRBV28	TRBJ2-6
CASSLLAWEIGELFF	TGTGCCAGCAGCTTACTAGCGTGGGAAATCGGGGAGCTGTTTTTT	many	.	TRBV7-6	TRBJ2-2
CASSPEQGGYGYTF	TGTGCCAGCAGCCCAGAACAGGGGGGCTATGGCTACACCTTC	many	TRBD1	TRBV11-2	TRBJ1-2
CATSRDLSGQPQHF	TGTGCCACCAGCAGAGATCTAAGTGGACAGCCCCAGCATTTT	many	.	TRBV15	TRBJ1-5
CASSYSQETQYF	TGTGCCAGCAGTTACTCCCAAGAGACCCAGTACTTC	many	.	TRBV28	TRBJ2-5
CASSSSLGISNQPQHF	TGTGCCAGCAGCTCAAGTCTAGGGATTAGCAATCAGCCCCAGCATTTT	many	.	TRBV11-2	TRBJ1-5
CASSLSGAGNEKLFF	TGTGCCAGCAGCTTATCCGGGGCCGGTAATGAAAAACTGTTTTTT	many	.	TRBV7-8	TRBJ1-4
CASSLEVTTEAFF	TGTGCCAGCAGCTTAGAGGTGACCACTGAAGCTTTCTTC	.	.	TRBV11-2	TRBJ1-1
CASSLSVTGGRGYTF	TGTGCCAGCAGTTTATCAGTGACAGGGGGCCGTGGCTACACCTTC	.	TRBD1	TRBV28	TRBJ1-2
CASRDGGKYSYEQYF	TGTGCCAGCAGAGACGGGGGCAAATATTCCTACGAGCAGTACTTC	many	.	TRBV7-2	TRBJ2-7